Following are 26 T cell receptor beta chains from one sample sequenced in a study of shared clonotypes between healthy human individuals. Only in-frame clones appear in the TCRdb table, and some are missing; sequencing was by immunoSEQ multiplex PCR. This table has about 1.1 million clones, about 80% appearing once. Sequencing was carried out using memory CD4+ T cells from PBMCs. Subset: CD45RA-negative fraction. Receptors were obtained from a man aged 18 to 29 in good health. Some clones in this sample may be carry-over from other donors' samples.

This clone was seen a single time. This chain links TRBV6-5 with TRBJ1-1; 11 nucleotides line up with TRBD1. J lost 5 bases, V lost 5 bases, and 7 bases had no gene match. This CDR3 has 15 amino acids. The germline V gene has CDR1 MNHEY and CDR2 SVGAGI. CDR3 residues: CASSPRTGGKTEAFF. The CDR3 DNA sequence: TGTGCCAGCAGTCCCAGGACAGGGGGCAAGACTGAAGCTTTCTTT.

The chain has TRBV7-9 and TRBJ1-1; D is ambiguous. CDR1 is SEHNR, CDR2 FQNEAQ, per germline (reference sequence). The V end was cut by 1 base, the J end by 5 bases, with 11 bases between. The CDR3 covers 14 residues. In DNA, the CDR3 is TGTGCCAGCAGCTTAGGCGGGAGGTATACTGAAGCTTTCTTT. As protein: CASSLGGRYTEAFF.

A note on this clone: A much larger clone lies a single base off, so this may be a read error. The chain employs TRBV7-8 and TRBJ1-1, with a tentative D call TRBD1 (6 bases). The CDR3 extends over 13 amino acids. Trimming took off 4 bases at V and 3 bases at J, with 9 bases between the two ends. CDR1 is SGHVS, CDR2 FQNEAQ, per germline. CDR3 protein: CASSSNRDTEAFF. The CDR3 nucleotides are TGTGCCAGCAGCTCGAACAGGGACACTGAAGCTTTCTTT.

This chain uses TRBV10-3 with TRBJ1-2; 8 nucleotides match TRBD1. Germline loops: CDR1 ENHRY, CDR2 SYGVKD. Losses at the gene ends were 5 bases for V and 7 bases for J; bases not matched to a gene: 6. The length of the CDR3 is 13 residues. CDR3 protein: CAISTDREGGYTF. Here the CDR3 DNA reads TGTGCCATCAGTACGGACAGGGAGGGTGGCTACACCTTC.

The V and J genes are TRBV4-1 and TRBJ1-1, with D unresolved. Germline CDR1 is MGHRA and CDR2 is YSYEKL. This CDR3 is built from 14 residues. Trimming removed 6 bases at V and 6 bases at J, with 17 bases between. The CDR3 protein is CASRSPGGSAEAFF. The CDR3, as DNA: TGCGCCAGCAGGTCACCCGGCGGGAGCGCTGAAGCTTTCTTT.

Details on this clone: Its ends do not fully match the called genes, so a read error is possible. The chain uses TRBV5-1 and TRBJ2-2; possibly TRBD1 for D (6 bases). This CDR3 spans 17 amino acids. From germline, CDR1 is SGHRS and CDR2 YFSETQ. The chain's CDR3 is CASNLGATLTNTGELFF. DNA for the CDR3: TGCGCCAGCAACTTGGGGGCGACACTAACGAACACCGGGGAGCTGTTTTTT.

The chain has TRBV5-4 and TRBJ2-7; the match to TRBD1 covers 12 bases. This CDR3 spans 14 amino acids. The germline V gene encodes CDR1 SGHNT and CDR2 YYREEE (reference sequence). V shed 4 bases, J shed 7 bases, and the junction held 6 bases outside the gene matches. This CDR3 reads CASSPGQGAREQYF. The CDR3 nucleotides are TGTGCCAGCAGCCCGGGACAGGGGGCGAGGGAGCAGTACTTC.

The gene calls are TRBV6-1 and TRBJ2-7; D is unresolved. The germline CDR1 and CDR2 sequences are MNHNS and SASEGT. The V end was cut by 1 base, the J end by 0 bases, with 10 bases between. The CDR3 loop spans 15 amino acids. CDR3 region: CASSEGLRSSYEQYF. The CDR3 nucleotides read TGTGCCAGCAGTGAAGGTCTGCGGAGCTCCTACGAGCAGTACTTC.

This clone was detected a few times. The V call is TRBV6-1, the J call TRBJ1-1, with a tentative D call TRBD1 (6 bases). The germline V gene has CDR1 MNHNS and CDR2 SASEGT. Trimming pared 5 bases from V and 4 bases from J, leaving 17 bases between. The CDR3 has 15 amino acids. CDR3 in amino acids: CASSLSGVRGTEAFF. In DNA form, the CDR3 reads TGTGCCAGCAGTCTGTCAGGGGTTAGGGGCACTGAAGCTTTCTTT.

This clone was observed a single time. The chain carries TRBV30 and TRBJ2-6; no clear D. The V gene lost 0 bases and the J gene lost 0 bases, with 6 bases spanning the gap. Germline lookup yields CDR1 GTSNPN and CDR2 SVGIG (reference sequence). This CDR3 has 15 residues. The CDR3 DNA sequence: TGTGCCTGGAGTGTACGAGCCTCTGGGGCCAACGTCCTGACTTTC. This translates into CAWSVRASGANVLTF.

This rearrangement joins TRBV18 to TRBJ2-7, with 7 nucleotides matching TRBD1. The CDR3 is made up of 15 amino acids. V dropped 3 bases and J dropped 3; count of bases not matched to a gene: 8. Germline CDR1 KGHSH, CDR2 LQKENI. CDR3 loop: CASSPPDRLDYEQYF. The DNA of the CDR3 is TGTGCCAGCTCACCTCCGGACAGGTTAGACTACGAGCAGTACTTC.

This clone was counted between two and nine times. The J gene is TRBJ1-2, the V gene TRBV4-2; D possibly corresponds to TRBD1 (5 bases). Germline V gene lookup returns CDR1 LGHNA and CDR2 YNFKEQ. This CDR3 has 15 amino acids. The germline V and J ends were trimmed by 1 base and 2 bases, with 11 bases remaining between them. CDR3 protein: CASSQVQGENYGYTF. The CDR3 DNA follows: TGTGCCAGCAGCCAAGTTCAGGGAGAGAACTATGGCTACACCTTC.

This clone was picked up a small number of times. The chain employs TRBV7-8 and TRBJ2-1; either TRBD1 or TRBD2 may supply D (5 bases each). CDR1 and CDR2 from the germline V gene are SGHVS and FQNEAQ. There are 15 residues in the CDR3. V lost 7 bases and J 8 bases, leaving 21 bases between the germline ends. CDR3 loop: CASNFQGRSSDEQFF. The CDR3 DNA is TGTGCCAGCAACTTTCAGGGTAGAAGTAGCGATGAGCAGTTCTTC. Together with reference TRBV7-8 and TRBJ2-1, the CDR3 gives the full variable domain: GAGVSQSPRYKVAKRGQDVALRCDPISGHVSLFWYQQALGQGPEFLTYFQNEAQLDKSGLPSDRFFAERPEGSVSTLKIQRTQQEDSAVYLCASNFQGRSSDEQFFGPGTRLTVL.

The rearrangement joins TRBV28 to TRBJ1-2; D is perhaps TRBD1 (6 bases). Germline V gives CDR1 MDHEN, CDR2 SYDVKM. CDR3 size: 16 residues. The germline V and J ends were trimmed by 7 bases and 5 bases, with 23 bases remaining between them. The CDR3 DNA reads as TGTGCCAGCAACCCCCCTCGGGGGGCGCGGGAATATGGCTACACCTTC. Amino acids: CASNPPRGAREYGYTF.

CDR3 in DNA: TGTGCCAGCAGCAGAGACAGGGCGGATTCACCCCTCCACTTT. It translates to CASSRDRADSPLHF. The chain uses TRBV28 and TRBJ1-6; 7 nucleotides line up with TRBD1. The CDR3 is made up of 14 amino acids. Trimming removed 6 bases from V and 8 bases from J; junction bases left unmatched: 7. In germline, CDR1 is MDHEN, CDR2 SYDVKM.

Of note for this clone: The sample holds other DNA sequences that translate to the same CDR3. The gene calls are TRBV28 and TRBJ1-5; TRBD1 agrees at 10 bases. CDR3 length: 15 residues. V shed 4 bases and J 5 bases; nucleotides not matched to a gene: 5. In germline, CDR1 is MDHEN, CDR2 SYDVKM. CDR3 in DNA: TGTGCCAGCAGTTCCGGACAGGGGGGATATCAGCCCCAGCATTTT. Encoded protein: CASSSGQGGYQPQHF.

The CDR3 region has the DNA TGTGCCAGCAGCTTAGATTTAAACGAGCAGTACTTC. This gives the protein CASSLDLNEQYF. V gene TRBV11-2 combines with J gene TRBJ2-7; no reliable D call. The CDR3 has 12 residues. V dropped 0 bases and J dropped 5 bases, with 5 bases sitting between them. From germline, CDR1 is SGHAT and CDR2 FQNNGV.

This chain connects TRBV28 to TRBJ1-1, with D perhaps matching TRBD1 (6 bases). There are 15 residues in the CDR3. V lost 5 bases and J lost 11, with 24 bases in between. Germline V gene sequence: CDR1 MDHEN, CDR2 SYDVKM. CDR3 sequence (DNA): TGTGCCAGCAGTCCCCAAACGTTAATCGGACAGAAGGCTTTCTTT. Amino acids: CASSPQTLIGQKAFF.

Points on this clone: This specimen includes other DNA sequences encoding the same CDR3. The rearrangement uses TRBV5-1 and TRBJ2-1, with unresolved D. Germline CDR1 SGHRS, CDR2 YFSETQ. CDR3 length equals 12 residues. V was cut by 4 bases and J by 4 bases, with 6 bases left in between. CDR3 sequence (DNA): TGCGCCAGCAGCCCTACTTACAATGAGCAGTTCTTC. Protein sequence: CASSPTYNEQFF.

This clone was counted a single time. CDR3 DNA: TGTGCCAGCTCACCCCGAGGCGGGGGGACAGATACGCAGTATTTT. Protein product: CASSPRGGGTDTQYF. The chain uses TRBV18 and TRBJ2-3; 8 nucleotides align to TRBD2. This CDR3 is built from 15 residues. V lost 3 bases and J lost 3; bases outside the gene matches: 5. CDR1 and CDR2 from the germline V gene are KGHSH and LQKENI.

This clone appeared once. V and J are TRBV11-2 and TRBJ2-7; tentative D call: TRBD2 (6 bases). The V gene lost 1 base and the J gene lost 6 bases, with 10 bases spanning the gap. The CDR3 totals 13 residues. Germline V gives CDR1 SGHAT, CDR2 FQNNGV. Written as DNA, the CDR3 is TGTGCCAGCAGCTTAGCGGGAGCGTCCGAGCAGTACTTC. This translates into CASSLAGASEQYF.

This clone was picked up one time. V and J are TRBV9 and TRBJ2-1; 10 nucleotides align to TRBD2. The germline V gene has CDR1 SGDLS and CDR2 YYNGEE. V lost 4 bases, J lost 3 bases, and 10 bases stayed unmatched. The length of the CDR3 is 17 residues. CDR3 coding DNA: TGTGCCAGCAGCACTCGGACTAGCGGCGAAAACTACAATGAGCAGTTCTTC. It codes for CASSTRTSGENYNEQFF.

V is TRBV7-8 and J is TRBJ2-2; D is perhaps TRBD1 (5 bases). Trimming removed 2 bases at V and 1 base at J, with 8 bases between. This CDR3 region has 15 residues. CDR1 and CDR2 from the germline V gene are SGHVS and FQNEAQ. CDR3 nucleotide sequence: TGTGCCAGCAGCTTAAGGACACAGAACACCGGGGAGCTGTTTTTT. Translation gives CASSLRTQNTGELFF.

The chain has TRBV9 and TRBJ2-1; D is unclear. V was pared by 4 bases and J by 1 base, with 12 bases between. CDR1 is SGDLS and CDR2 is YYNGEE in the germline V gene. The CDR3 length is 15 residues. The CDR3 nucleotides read TGTGCCAGCAGCCCGAGTGGCCAGTCCTACAATGAGCAGTTCTTC. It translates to CASSPSGQSYNEQFF.

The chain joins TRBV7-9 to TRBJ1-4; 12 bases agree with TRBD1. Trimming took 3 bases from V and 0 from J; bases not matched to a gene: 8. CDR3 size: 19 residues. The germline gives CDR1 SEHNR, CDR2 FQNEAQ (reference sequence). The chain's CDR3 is CASSLGPGQGAATNEKLFF. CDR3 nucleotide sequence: TGTGCCAGCAGCTTGGGTCCGGGACAGGGGGCGGCAACTAATGAAAAACTGTTTTTT.

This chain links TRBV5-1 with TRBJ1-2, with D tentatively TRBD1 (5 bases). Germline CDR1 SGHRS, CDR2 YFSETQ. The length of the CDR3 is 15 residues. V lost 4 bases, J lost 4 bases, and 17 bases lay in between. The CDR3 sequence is CASSLDGREAYGYTF. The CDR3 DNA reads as TGCGCCAGCAGCCTGGATGGCAGGGAGGCCTATGGCTACACCTTC.